The rows below give T cell receptor beta chains drawn from one sample of a study of T cell changes during pregnancy in multiple sclerosis. Using immunoSEQ multiplex PCR, the repertoire was profiled, and TCRdb retains in-frame clones only, with some absent. The sample holds approximately 68,000 clones, approximately 93% seen once. The material sequenced was peripheral blood, taken in the second trimester of pregnancy. The source of these receptors is a female donor with multiple sclerosis, enrolled in a pregnancy study. Each CDR3 is given without its conserved first and last residue.

TRBV27 ASRMQGWVYEQY
TRBV6-5 ASRLMQGSTEAF
TRBV4-2 ASSQAGPQGRVREQY
TRBV19 ASSILTSGRRNEQF
TRBV30 AWSVARTGPYNSPLH
TRBV4-3 ASSQERQVNTEAF
TRBV30 AWSVRGTSHYEQY
TRBV7-2 ASSSVLDRFRGYT
TRBV5-8 ASSLNRGQETQY
TRBV2 ASSETPRGSGNTIY
TRBV18 ASSPGGAGANVLT
TRBV5-3 ARSLILAGLDTQY
TRBV7-3 ASSLGGRRTDTQY
TRBV7-9 ASSLVAQGDGYT
TRBV11-1 ASSVTGGNSPLH
TRBV11-1 ASSLGALEAADTQY
TRBV27 ASSLGTGGREAF
TRBV10-3 AISPGTGGTPNYGYT
TRBV10-1 ASSESPTRAGEVDTQY
TRBV2 AIGEIPYEQY
TRBV27 ASLSYGTGGYGYT
TRBV10-3 AISKGLAGGADTQY
TRBV7-2 ASSSKSGTGVTDTQY
TRBV29-1 SGSGTSGTTVQF
TRBV30 AWRRTRQGVHGYGYT
TRBV5-8 ASSSWTSGNPDTQY
TRBV6-1 ASSEWLAGDRDTQY
TRBV19 ASSASPEPRETQY
TRBV7-3 ASSPRLASEQF
TRBV18 ASSGLAGVFYNEQF
TRBV5-5 ASSLAPGQGHQPQH
TRBV7-2 ASSFLSRGMNTEAF
TRBV29-1 SVDGYGQNSYNEQF
TRBV7-8 ASSLGAHHEQY
TRBV4-2 ASSQRAVADTDTQY
TRBV7-2 ASSLSTYEQY
TRBV5-6 ASSLVAGAAQETQY
TRBV5-4 ASSLATSYEQF
TRBV7-2 ASSAGQGTEAF
TRBV6-1 ASSEQQGLSGNTIY
TRBV4-3 ASSQDLASGGLGDTQY
TRBV14 ASSLRPGQGSTDTQY
TRBV2 ASRATSGRGTDTQY
TRBV5-8 ASSLWQNTEAF
TRBV7-2 ASSLDRDNEQF
TRBV7-9 ASSPLAGGPGVTGELF
TRBV5-1 ASSLAGGVTQPQH
TRBV27 ASSPIGGPQH
TRBV5-6 ASSPGQGWGYT
TRBV6-5 ASSLGSHQPQH
TRBV5-1 ASSLSPGGLNNEQF
TRBV6-5 ASSYVLSSGGEQF
TRBV6-4 ASSDRPSTGELF
TRBV19 ASSTGLGGYT
TRBV19 ASRYQGPGANVLT
TRBV2 ASSLDGNQPQH
TRBV20-1 SARHQGAT
TRBV7-2 ASSLWGGTGGTDTQY
TRBV28 ASSWAQPQH